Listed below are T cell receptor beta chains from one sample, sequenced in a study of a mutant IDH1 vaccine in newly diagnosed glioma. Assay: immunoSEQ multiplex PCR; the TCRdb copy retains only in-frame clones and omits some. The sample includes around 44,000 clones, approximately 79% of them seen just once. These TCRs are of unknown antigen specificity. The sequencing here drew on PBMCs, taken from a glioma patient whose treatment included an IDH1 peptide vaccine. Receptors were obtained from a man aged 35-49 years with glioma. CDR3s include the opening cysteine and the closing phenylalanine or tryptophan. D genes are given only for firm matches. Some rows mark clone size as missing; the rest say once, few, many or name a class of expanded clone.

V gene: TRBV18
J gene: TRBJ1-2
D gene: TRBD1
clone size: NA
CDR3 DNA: TGTGCCAGCTCATCGGACAGGGACTATGGCTACACCTTC
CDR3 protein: CASSSDRDYGYTF

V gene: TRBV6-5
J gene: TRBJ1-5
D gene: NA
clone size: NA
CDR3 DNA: TGTGCCAGCAGCGACATGGGGTTGAGCAATCAGCCCCAGCATTTT
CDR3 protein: CASSDMGLSNQPQHF

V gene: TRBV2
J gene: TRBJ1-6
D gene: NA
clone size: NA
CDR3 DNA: TGTGCCAGCAGTGGAGGTTCACCCCTCCACTTT
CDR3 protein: CASSGGSPLHF

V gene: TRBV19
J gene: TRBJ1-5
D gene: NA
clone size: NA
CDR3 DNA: TGTGCCAGTAGGCCGAGGGGGATAGTCAATCAGCCCCAGCATTTT
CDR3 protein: CASRPRGIVNQPQHF

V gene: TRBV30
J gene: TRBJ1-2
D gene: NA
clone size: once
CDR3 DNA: TGTGCCTGGACCGCTAACTATGGCTACACCTTC
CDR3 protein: CAWTANYGYTF

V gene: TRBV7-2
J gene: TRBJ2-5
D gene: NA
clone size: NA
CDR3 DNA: TGTGCCAGCTCCCTTATGACTACCGGGGAGACCCAGTACTTC
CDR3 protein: CASSLMTTGETQYF

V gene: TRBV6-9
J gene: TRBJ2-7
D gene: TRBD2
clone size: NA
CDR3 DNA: TGTGCCGGATATATAAGCGGGGGACCACTAGACGAGCAGTACTTC
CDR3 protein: CAGYISGGPLDEQYF

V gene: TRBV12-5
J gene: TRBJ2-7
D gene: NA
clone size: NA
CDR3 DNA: TGTGCTAGTGGTTTGCTCGAGTACGAGCAGTACTTC
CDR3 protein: CASGLLEYEQYF

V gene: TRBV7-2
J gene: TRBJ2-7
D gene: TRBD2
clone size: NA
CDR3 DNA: TGTGCCAGCAGCTTTCCGGGGGGGACCGTCGAGCAGTACTTC
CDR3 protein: CASSFPGGTVEQYF

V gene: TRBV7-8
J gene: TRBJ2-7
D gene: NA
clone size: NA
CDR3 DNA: TGTGCCAGCAGCTTATTCCGTACCTCCTACGAGCAGTACTTC
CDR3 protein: CASSLFRTSYEQYF

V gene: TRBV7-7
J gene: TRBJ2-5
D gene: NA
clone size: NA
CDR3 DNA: TGTGCCGTGGGGAGAGAGACCCAGTACTTC
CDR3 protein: CAVGRETQYF

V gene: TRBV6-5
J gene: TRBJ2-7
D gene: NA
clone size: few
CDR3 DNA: TGTGCCAGCAGTTACACCGACAGCTCCTACGAGCAGTACTTC
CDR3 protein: CASSYTDSSYEQYF

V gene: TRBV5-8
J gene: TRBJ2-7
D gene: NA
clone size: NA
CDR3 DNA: TGTGCCAGCAGCTTGCAGCACTACAGGTCCTACGAGCAGTACTTC
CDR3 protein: CASSLQHYRSYEQYF

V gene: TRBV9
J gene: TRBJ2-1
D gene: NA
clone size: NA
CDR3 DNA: TGTGCCAGCAGCGGCAGACTAGACAATGAGCAGTTCTTC
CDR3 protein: CASSGRLDNEQFF

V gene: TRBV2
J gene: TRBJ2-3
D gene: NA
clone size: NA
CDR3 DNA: TGTGCCAGCAGCAATAAAGGGGTAGGCACAGATACGCAGTATTTT
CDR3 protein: CASSNKGVGTDTQYF

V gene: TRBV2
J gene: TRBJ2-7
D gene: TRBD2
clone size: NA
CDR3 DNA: TGTGCCAGCATTAGCGGGGGAGGCTACGAGCAGTACTTC
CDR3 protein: CASISGGGYEQYF

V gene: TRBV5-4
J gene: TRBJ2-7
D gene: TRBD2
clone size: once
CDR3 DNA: TGTGCCAGCAGCTTGCTAGCGGGGGGACGGTACGAGCAGTACTTC
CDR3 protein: CASSLLAGGRYEQYF

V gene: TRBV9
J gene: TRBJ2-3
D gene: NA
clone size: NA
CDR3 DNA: TGTGCCAGCAGCGTAACTAGCACAGATACGCAGTATTTT
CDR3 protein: CASSVTSTDTQYF

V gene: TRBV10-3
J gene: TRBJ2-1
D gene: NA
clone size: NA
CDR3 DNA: TGTGCCATCAGTAGGGACCGCCCCAATGAGCAGTTCTTC
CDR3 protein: CAISRDRPNEQFF

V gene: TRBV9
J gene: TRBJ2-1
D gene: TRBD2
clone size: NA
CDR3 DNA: TGTGCCAGCAGCGTAGTAGCGGGGGGTGGTAGAAATGAGCAGTTCTTC
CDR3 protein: CASSVVAGGGRNEQFF

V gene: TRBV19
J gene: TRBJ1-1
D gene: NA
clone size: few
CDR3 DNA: TGTGCCACTAGGGCGGGACTGAACACTGAAGCTTTCTTT
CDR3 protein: CATRAGLNTEAFF

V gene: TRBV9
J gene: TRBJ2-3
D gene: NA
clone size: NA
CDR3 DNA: TGTGCCAGCAGCGTAGGAACAAAAAGCACAGATACGCAGTATTTT
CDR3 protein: CASSVGTKSTDTQYF

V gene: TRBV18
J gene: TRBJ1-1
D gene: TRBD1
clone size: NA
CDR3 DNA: TGTGCCAGCTCACCACCCCACACAGGGGTCACTGAAGCTTTCTTT
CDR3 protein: CASSPPHTGVTEAFF

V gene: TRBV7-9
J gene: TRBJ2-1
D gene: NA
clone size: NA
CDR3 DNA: TGTGCCAGCAGCTTAGTGAGTGAGCAGTTCTTC
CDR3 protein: CASSLVSEQFF

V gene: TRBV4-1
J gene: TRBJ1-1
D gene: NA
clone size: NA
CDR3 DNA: TGCGCCAGCAGCCAAGACCCGCTCGAGCTGGGGACTGAAGCTTTCTTT
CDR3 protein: CASSQDPLELGTEAFF

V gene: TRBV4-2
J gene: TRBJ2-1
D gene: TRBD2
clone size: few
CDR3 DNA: TGTGCTGCGCAGGCGGGGGGCTACAATGAGCAGTTCTTC
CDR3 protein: CAAQAGGYNEQFF

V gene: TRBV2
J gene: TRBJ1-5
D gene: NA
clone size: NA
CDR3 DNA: TGTGCCAGCAGCGGTACTTCCCTCAGTATCAGCAATCAGCCCCAGCATTTT
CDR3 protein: CASSGTSLSISNQPQHF

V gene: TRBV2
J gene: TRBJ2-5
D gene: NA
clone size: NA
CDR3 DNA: TGTGCCAGCCATCCGGGGGCCGGCGAAGAGACCCAGTACTTC
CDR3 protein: CASHPGAGEETQYF

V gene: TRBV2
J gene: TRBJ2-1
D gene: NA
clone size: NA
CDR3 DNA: TGTGCCAGCAGTGAAGGTGTCCATTGGATTAGCGGTGGGATCGATGAGCAGTTCTTC
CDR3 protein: CASSEGVHWISGGIDEQFF

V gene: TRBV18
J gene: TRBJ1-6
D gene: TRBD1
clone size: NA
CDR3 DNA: TGTGCCAGCTCACCGGACAGGAATTCACCCCTCCACTTT
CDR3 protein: CASSPDRNSPLHF